The clone carrying this TCR beta chain was detected many times. The antigen is unknown. The data are from a study of CD8 T cells in ankylosing spondylitis. The CDR3 sequence is 18 residues long. The germline V gene encodes CDR1 DFQATT and CDR2 SNEGSKA (reference sequence). The V gene lost 2 bases and the J gene lost 1 base, with 20 bases spanning the gap. Findings and caveats of the study: According to the report, clones linked to the disease were significantly enriched in matched synovial fluid samples taken from ankylosing spondylitis patients.

MiXCR was run by TCRdb on the 5' RACE reads, yielding one entry per CDR3 protein. The sample lists about 250,000 distinct CDR3 sequences, roughly 8.2% occurring once. The chain carries TRBV20-1 and TRBJ2-2; D unclear. Sample: blood, either unsorted or a sorted T cell fraction (not recorded which). The TCR comes from a female donor with ankylosing spondylitis or in good health (not recorded which). In DNA, the CDR3 is TGCAGTGCTAGATCCCACCAAGGTGGGCCTCTGAACACCGGGGAGCTGTTTTTT. Translated, it gives CSARSHQGGPLNTGELFF.